The next 18 T cell receptor beta chains were all read from a single sample in a study of technical replicates of blood from four donors. The table came from immunoSEQ multiplex PCR; TCRdb's copy has only in-frame clones and leaves some out. The sample includes approximately 79,000 clones, nearly 95% of them seen just once. The sequencing sample was made of T cells isolated from PBMCs. Receptors were obtained from a human donor in good health.

This clone occurred once. The gene calls are TRBV11-1 and TRBJ2-6, with D perhaps matching TRBD2 (5 bases). This CDR3 spans 15 amino acids. Trimming cost V 5 bases and J 0 bases, with 8 bases left between them. Germline V gene sequence: CDR1 SGHAT, CDR2 FQDESV (reference sequence). CDR3 DNA sequence: TGTGCCAGCAGCCAACGGGGCTCTGGGGCCAACGTCCTGACTTTC. It translates to CASSQRGSGANVLTF.

The rearrangement uses TRBV14 and TRBJ2-2, with unresolved D. The CDR3 loop spans 14 amino acids. The germline V gene encodes CDR1 SGHDN and CDR2 FVKESK. The V end lost 0 bases, the J end lost 1 base, and 3 bases lay between the germline ends. CDR3 nucleotide sequence: TGTGCCAGCAGCCAAGACCTGAACACCGGGGAGCTGTTTTTT. Translated: CASSQDLNTGELFF.

Here the CDR3 reads CASSSTRGEAFF. The DNA of the CDR3 is TGTGCCAGCAGCTCTACTCGGGGTGAAGCTTTCTTT. The chain joins TRBV5-6 to TRBJ1-1; no definite D call. The CDR3 has 12 residues. The V end was cut by 3 bases, the J end by 7 bases, with 10 bases between. Germline CDR1 is SGHDT and CDR2 is YYEEEE.

The rearrangement joins TRBV7-2 to TRBJ1-3; maybe TRBD1 (5 bases). CDR1 is SGHTA and CDR2 is FQGNSA in the germline V gene. Deletions cut 1 base from V and 3 bases from J, with 13 bases between. CDR3 length: 16 residues. CDR3 protein: CASSLDPRGDGNTIYF. As DNA, the CDR3 is TGTGCCAGCAGCTTAGATCCGCGGGGGGATGGAAACACCATATATTTT.

This clone has only one observation. The V call is TRBV27, the J call TRBJ1-1, with D perhaps TRBD1 (5 bases). CDR1 is MNHEY and CDR2 is SMNVEV in the germline V gene (reference sequence). The V end lost 0 bases, the J end lost 0 bases, and 8 bases lay between the germline ends. The CDR3 length is 15 residues. CDR3 protein: CASSLSQGLNTEAFF. The CDR3 nucleotides read TGTGCCAGCAGTTTATCGCAGGGCCTGAACACTGAAGCTTTCTTT.

The chain has TRBV18 and TRBJ2-2, with 7 positions matching TRBD1. The CDR3 totals 16 residues. V trimming: 5 bases; J trimming: 4 bases; junction bases outside the gene matches: 10. Looked up from germline, CDR1 is KGHSH and CDR2 is LQKENI. CDR3 residues: CASSAFGQEATGELFF. The CDR3 nucleotides are TGTGCCAGCTCAGCCTTCGGACAGGAGGCCACCGGGGAGCTGTTTTTT. Full variable domain (outside the CDR3, taken from reference TRBV18 and TRBJ2-2): NAGVMQNPRHLVRRRGQEARLRCSPMKGHSHVYWYRQLPEEGLKFMVYLQKENIIDESGMPKERFSAEFPKEGPSILRIQQVVRGDSAAYFCASSAFGQEATGELFFGEGSRLTVL.

The chain combines TRBV6-6 with TRBJ1-2, with TRBD1 as a possible D gene (6 bases). The CDR3 contains 14 residues. Germline V gene data show CDR1 as MNHNY and CDR2 as SVGAGI (reference sequence). V was pared by 2 bases and J by 2 bases, with 9 bases between. CDR3 in amino acids: CASSYLGQNYGYTF. The CDR3 nucleotides are TGTGCCAGCAGTTACCTTGGACAGAACTATGGCTACACCTTC.

The chain combines TRBV5-1 with TRBJ2-3, with TRBD1 as a possible D gene (6 bases). CDR3 length: 15 amino acids. The V gene lost 4 bases and the J gene lost 5 bases, with 17 bases spanning the gap. Germline values: CDR1 SGHRS, CDR2 YFSETQ. CDR3 sequence reads: CASSPQGFGGDTQYF. As DNA, the CDR3 is TGCGCCAGCAGCCCCCAGGGGTTCGGAGGAGATACGCAGTATTTT.

CDR3 loop: CASSPELQGNTEAFF. CDR3 nucleotide sequence: TGTGCCAGCAGCCCCGAATTGCAGGGGAACACTGAAGCTTTCTTT. The chain carries TRBV7-3 and TRBJ1-1, with TRBD1 as a possible D gene (5 bases). Trimming left V 5 bases short and J 1 base short, with 14 bases between. This CDR3 has 15 residues. Germline CDR1 and CDR2: SGHTA and FQGTGA.

The genes are TRBV5-1 and TRBJ2-3, with TRBD1 matching over 8 bases. This CDR3 has 15 amino acids. The germline V gene has CDR1 SGHRS and CDR2 YFSETQ. V gave up 4 bases and J gave up 6 bases; unmatched junction bases: 10. Here the CDR3 reads CASSRGQGEVDTQYF. The CDR3 DNA is TGCGCCAGCAGCCGCGGACAGGGAGAGGTGGATACGCAGTATTTT.

This clone appeared once. The J gene is TRBJ2-3, the V gene TRBV9; D is uncertain. In germline, CDR1 is SGDLS, CDR2 YYNGEE. The V and J ends lost 3 bases and 0 bases respectively, with 5 bases between them. This CDR3 spans 13 amino acids. The DNA of the CDR3 is TGTGCCAGCAGCGCCCCTAGCACAGATACGCAGTATTTT. The encoded protein is CASSAPSTDTQYF.

This clone was seen only a few times. The CDR3 protein is CASSVSTDNTEAFF. CDR3 sequence (DNA): TGTGCCAGCAGCGTATCTACAGACAACACTGAAGCTTTCTTT. This chain uses TRBV9 with TRBJ1-1; D is uncertain. This CDR3 spans 14 amino acids. Per germline, CDR1 SGDLS and CDR2 YYNGEE. Trimming took 1 base from V and 2 from J, leaving 9 bases between them.

The rearrangement uses TRBV4-1 and TRBJ1-4; no clear D. Germline CDR1 MGHRA, CDR2 YSYEKL. Trimming took 5 bases from V and 8 from J, leaving 9 bases between them. This CDR3 contains 12 residues. The CDR3 loop is CASSGSTEKLFF. The DNA for the CDR3 is TGCGCCAGCAGCGGGAGTACCGAAAAACTGTTTTTT.

This chain connects TRBV19 to TRBJ2-2; D remains ambiguous. The length of the CDR3 is 14 residues. Germline V gives CDR1 LNHDA, CDR2 SQIVND (reference sequence). V lost 4 bases and J lost 2, with 8 bases in between. The CDR3 spells CASSTTFNTGELFF. Written as DNA, the CDR3 is TGTGCCAGTAGTACAACTTTTAACACCGGGGAGCTGTTTTTT.

The chain has TRBV5-4 and TRBJ2-2, with TRBD1 as a possible D gene (6 bases). The CDR3 consists of 16 residues. V was clipped by 2 bases and J by 1 base, with 12 bases between them. The germline V gene encodes CDR1 SGHNT and CDR2 YYREEE (reference sequence). As DNA, the CDR3 is TGTGCCAGCAGCTTAACAGGGTACGGGAACACCGGGGAGCTGTTTTTT. Encoded protein: CASSLTGYGNTGELFF.

The J gene is TRBJ2-1, the V gene TRBV7-3; 8 bases agree with TRBD2. CDR1 and CDR2 (germline): SGHTA, FQGTGA. Losses at the gene ends were 1 base for V and 10 bases for J; bases not matched to a gene: 3. The CDR3 contains 13 residues. The CDR3 nucleotides read TGTGCCAGCAGCTTAAATGGACTAGCAGAGCAGTTCTTC. Its protein is CASSLNGLAEQFF.

This chain uses TRBV6-5 with TRBJ2-2, with D possibly being TRBD1 (5 bases). Germline values: CDR1 MNHEY, CDR2 SVGAGI. Deletions cut 7 bases from V and 3 bases from J, with 9 bases between. The CDR3 extends over 13 amino acids. The CDR3 region has the DNA TGTGCCAGCAAAGACAGATACACCGGGGAGCTGTTTTTT. Residues: CASKDRYTGELFF.

The genes are TRBV21-1 and TRBJ2-1; the D call in the table, TRBD2, was not verified against the DNA. TRBV21-1 is noted as a pseudogene. This CDR3 has 14 amino acids. The chain's CDR3 is CASSKVRPRSEQFF. CDR3 sequence (DNA): TGTGCCAGCAGCAAAGTAAGGCCTCGGAGTGAGCAGTTCTTC.